Presented here are 28 T cell receptor beta chains from one specimen sequenced in a study of cytomegalovirus exposure and HLA in healthy donors. Assay used: immunoSEQ multiplex PCR; TCRdb lists only in-frame clones, some missing. The sample carries around 300,000 clones, approximately 86% recorded once. Sequenced sample: PBMCs. The receptors come from a woman under 30 in good health and CMV-seronegative.

The chain is built from TRBV6-5 and TRBJ2-1, with 7 positions matching TRBD1. Germline V gene data show CDR1 as MNHEY and CDR2 as SVGAGI. V gave up 6 bases and J gave up 6 bases; unmatched junction bases: 5. The CDR3 totals 13 residues. For the CDR3, the DNA is TGTGCCAGCAGGCGACAGGGTACCAATGAGCAGTTCTTC. Translating it yields CASRRQGTNEQFF.

The chain has TRBV18 and TRBJ2-7; perhaps TRBD1 as D (6 bases). CDR1 is KGHSH, CDR2 LQKENI, per germline. Trimming removed 5 bases at V and 0 bases at J, with 17 bases between. The CDR3 covers 16 residues. The CDR3 loop is CASSAPNRDNSYEQYF. The CDR3 DNA sequence: TGTGCCAGCTCAGCTCCAAACCGGGACAACTCCTACGAGCAGTACTTC.

V gene TRBV29-1 combines with J gene TRBJ1-2; TRBD1 aligns across 7 bases. V was pared by 7 bases and J by 4 bases, with 3 bases of the junction left unmatched. CDR1 is SQVTM and CDR2 is ANQGSEA in the germline V gene. The CDR3 consists of 11 residues. The CDR3 sequence is CSATGPYGYTF. CDR3 in DNA: TGCAGCGCGACAGGGCCCTATGGCTACACCTTC.

V is TRBV28 and J is TRBJ1-5, with D unresolved. Trimming left V 6 bases short and J 7 bases short, with 16 bases between. Germline V gives CDR1 MDHEN, CDR2 SYDVKM. CDR3 length: 14 residues. This CDR3 is CASSFSDEGQPQHF. CDR3 nucleotide sequence: TGTGCCAGCAGCTTCAGCGACGAGGGCCAGCCCCAGCATTTT.

The chain joins TRBV5-1 to TRBJ2-6; D gene unclear. This CDR3 is 15 amino acids long. CDR1 SGHRS and CDR2 YFSETQ come from the germline V gene. V was trimmed by 3 bases and J by 0 bases, leaving 7 bases between them. CDR3 region: CASSSTSSGANVLTF. DNA for the CDR3: TGCGCCAGCAGCTCCACTTCCTCTGGGGCCAACGTCCTGACTTTC.

The rearrangement uses TRBV13 and TRBJ2-2; 10 nucleotides match TRBD1. CDR1 is PRHDT and CDR2 is FYEKMQ in the germline V gene (reference sequence). The CDR3 consists of 17 residues. V was clipped by 5 bases and J by 6 bases; unmatched bases: 12. The DNA of the CDR3 is TGTGCCAGCAGCCCCTTAATAGGGACAGGGGAGGCCGGGGAGCTGTTTTTT. Protein product: CASSPLIGTGEAGELFF.

The genes are TRBV7-8 and TRBJ1-2; 7 bases fit TRBD1. The CDR3 covers 14 residues. J was trimmed by 8 bases and V by 3 bases; bases with no gene match: 9. CDR1 SGHVS and CDR2 FQNEAQ come from the germline V gene. The CDR3 here is CASSFLQGDAGYTF. The CDR3 DNA reads TGTGCCAGCAGCTTTTTGCAGGGGGATGCGGGCTACACCTTC.

V and J are TRBV27 and TRBJ2-1; 13 bases match TRBD2. The CDR3 sequence is 16 residues long. The V gene's germline CDR1 is MNHEY and CDR2 SMNVEV (reference sequence). Unmatched junction bases numbered 3, after V lost 4 bases and J lost 3 bases. The DNA for the CDR3 is TGTGCCAGCAGTTGGGGGACTAGCGGGATCTACAATGAGCAGTTCTTC. Residues: CASSWGTSGIYNEQFF.

The rearrangement uses TRBV19 and TRBJ1-1; TRBD1 might be the D (5 bases). The CDR3 has 12 residues. Germline CDR1 reads LNHDA; CDR2 reads SQIVND (reference sequence). The V and J ends lost 3 bases and 5 bases respectively, with 7 bases between them. The CDR3 sequence is CASSMGGTEAFF. The CDR3 region has the DNA TGTGCCAGTAGTATGGGGGGTACTGAAGCTTTCTTT.

This sequence joins TRBV2 and TRBJ1-2; D uncertain. The CDR3 covers 15 residues. Germline V gene lookup returns CDR1 SNHLY and CDR2 FYNNEI. The V end was cut by 5 bases, the J end by 0 bases, with 13 bases between. The CDR3 bases are TGTGCCAGCAGTACTGTGCCATCGTCTAACTATGGCTACACCTTC. It is translated as CASSTVPSSNYGYTF.

The chain employs TRBV6-5 and TRBJ1-1; 7 bases map to TRBD1. This CDR3 comprises 13 residues. After removal of 4 bases from V and 5 bases from J, the junction contained 4 bases not matched to a gene. The V gene's germline CDR1 is MNHEY and CDR2 SVGAGI. CDR3: CASSSPGGTEAFF. CDR3 in DNA: TGTGCCAGCAGTTCCCCAGGGGGAACTGAAGCTTTCTTT.

The sample holds many counts of this clone. The chain combines TRBV6-1 with TRBJ1-5; 7 positions agree with TRBD1. V trimming: 3 bases; J trimming: 4 bases; junction bases outside the gene matches: 12. The CDR3 is 17 residues long. Germline V gene sequence: CDR1 MNHNS, CDR2 SASEGT. The CDR3 bases are TGTGCCAGCAGTGAGCGGGACAGACTCCGAAGTAATCAGCCCCAGCATTTT. This gives the protein CASSERDRLRSNQPQHF.

This clone occurred once. The rearrangement links TRBV25-1 to TRBJ1-1; 7 bases line up with TRBD1. CDR3 length equals 16 residues. Germline values: CDR1 MGHDK, CDR2 SYGVNS. J gave up 2 bases and V 0 bases, and 6 bases lay outside the gene matches. CDR3 residues: CASSEYPQGGNTEAFF. The CDR3 DNA reads as TGTGCCAGCAGTGAATACCCGCAGGGGGGAAACACTGAAGCTTTCTTT.

This clone was seen only a few times. The chain uses TRBV30 and TRBJ1-2; no clear D. CDR1 GTSNPN and CDR2 SVGIG come from the germline V gene (reference sequence). This CDR3 contains 13 residues. With 4 bases removed from V and 8 bases from J, the gap between germline ends came to 17 bases. CDR3 loop: CAWTLGDGEGYTF. In DNA, the CDR3 is TGTGCCTGGACCTTGGGAGATGGTGAAGGCTACACCTTC. The whole variable domain, filled in from reference TRBV30 and TRBJ1-2, reads SQTIHQWPATLVQPVGSPLSLECTVEGTSNPNLYWYRQAAGRGLQLLFYSVGIGQISSEVPQNLSASRPQDRQFILSSKKLLLSDSGFYLCAWTLGDGEGYTFGSGTRLTVV.

This chain uses TRBV28 with TRBJ1-2, with D perhaps TRBD1 (6 bases). Germline CDR1 and CDR2: MDHEN and SYDVKM. The CDR3 runs to 14 residues. The V end lost 8 bases, the J end lost 5 bases, and 18 bases lay between the germline ends. The CDR3: CASLEGGVRYGYTF. CDR3 in DNA: TGTGCCAGCCTGGAGGGGGGGGTTAGGTATGGCTACACCTTC.

The genes are TRBV5-1 and TRBJ2-1; 8 nucleotides align to TRBD1. With V trimmed by 0 bases and J by 8 bases, 10 bases remained unmatched. This CDR3 has 16 residues. Germline CDR1 and CDR2: SGHRS and YFSETQ. The CDR3 region has the DNA TGCGCCAGCAGCTTGGGAGGAGGACAGGGTGACCATGAGCAGTTCTTC. It specifies CASSLGGGQGDHEQFF.

The chain couples TRBV5-8 to TRBJ1-2; D perhaps matches TRBD1 (6 bases). Trimming took 4 bases from V and 4 from J, leaving 26 bases between them. Germline V gives CDR1 SGHTS, CDR2 YDEGEE. This CDR3 is built from 18 residues. The DNA for the CDR3 is TGTGCCAGCAGCCGTAGGGGGACCCGGGACGCCAACCTCTATGGCTACACCTTC. As protein: CASSRRGTRDANLYGYTF.

This clone appeared a few times. The J gene is TRBJ1-1, the V gene TRBV6-1; D uncertain. This CDR3 is 14 amino acids long. Germline lookup yields CDR1 MNHNS and CDR2 SASEGT. V lost 8 bases, J lost 1 base, and 14 bases lay in between. The CDR3 region has the DNA TGTGCCAGCGGAGGAGCAGGCTGGAACACTGAAGCTTTCTTT. It translates to CASGGAGWNTEAFF.

The J gene is TRBJ1-5, the V gene TRBV11-2; D uncertain. Germline V gives CDR1 SGHAT, CDR2 FQNNGV. This CDR3 is 13 amino acids long. V lost 4 bases, J lost 1 base, and 5 bases lay in between. The CDR3 nucleotides are TGTGCCAGCAGCTGGCGGAGCAATCAGCCCCAGCATTTT. Its translation is CASSWRSNQPQHF.

The V call is TRBV6-1, the J call TRBJ2-7; D remains ambiguous. Germline CDR1 is MNHNS and CDR2 is SASEGT. CDR3 length: 13 amino acids. V shed 4 bases and J shed 3 bases, with 10 bases lying between them. CDR3 loop: CASSATENYEQYF. In nucleotides, the CDR3 is TGTGCCAGCAGTGCTACCGAGAACTACGAGCAGTACTTC.

The V and J genes are TRBV29-1 and TRBJ2-7, with 10 nucleotides matching TRBD2. CDR3 length equals 13 residues. The germline V gene has CDR1 SQVTM and CDR2 ANQGSEA. Trimming removed 7 bases from V and 2 bases from J; junction bases left unmatched: 5. CDR3 amino acids: CSAGLAEPYEQYF. CDR3 nucleotide sequence: TGCAGCGCTGGACTAGCGGAACCCTACGAGCAGTACTTC.

The genes are TRBV7-9 and TRBJ2-7, with 9 bases aligning to TRBD2. Germline values: CDR1 SEHNR, CDR2 FQNEAQ (reference sequence). Unmatched junction bases numbered 10, after V lost 8 bases and J lost 5 bases. The CDR3 contains 14 residues. Here the CDR3 reads CASGSSGRRNEQYF. In DNA, the CDR3 is TGTGCCAGCGGGAGTAGCGGGAGACGTAACGAGCAGTACTTC.

A few counts support this clone. The chain employs TRBV7-8 and TRBJ1-2, with D possibly TRBD1 on 5 matching bases. CDR1 is SGHVS and CDR2 is FQNEAQ in the germline V gene. V lost 0 bases to trimming and J lost 8 bases, with 10 bases between them. The CDR3 loop spans 13 amino acids. The CDR3 is CASSLAGLEGYTF. The CDR3 nucleotides read TGTGCCAGCAGCTTAGCGGGGCTGGAAGGCTACACCTTC.

CDR3 in DNA: TGTGCCATCAGCGGGACAGGGAGTCATCAGCCCCAGCATTTT. It is translated as CAISGTGSHQPQHF. The genes are TRBV10-3 and TRBJ1-5, with 9 nucleotides matching TRBD1. Trimming took 6 bases from V and 5 from J; bases not matched to a gene: 5. Germline assignment: CDR1 ENHRY and CDR2 SYGVKD. The length of the CDR3 is 14 residues.

This rearrangement joins TRBV4-1 to TRBJ2-7, with 8 bases aligning to TRBD1. The CDR3 totals 17 residues. V lost 4 bases, J lost 2 bases, and 13 bases stayed unmatched. Looked up from germline, CDR1 is MGHRA and CDR2 is YSYEKL. CDR3 bases: TGCGCCAGCAGCCCGTTTTCTGGGACAGGCAAAACCTACGAGCAGTACTTC. This encodes CASSPFSGTGKTYEQYF.

The genes are TRBV27 and TRBJ1-1; no firm D call. The CDR3 has 11 amino acids. In germline, CDR1 is MNHEY, CDR2 SMNVEV (reference sequence). V was shortened by 9 bases and J by 0 bases, with 5 bases between the two germline ends. The CDR3 DNA reads as TGTGCCAGACAGCTGAACACTGAAGCTTTCTTT. Translating gives CARQLNTEAFF.

The chain uses TRBV5-6 and TRBJ1-4; D is undetermined. Trimming shortened V by 4 bases and J by 6 bases, and 16 bases separated the two germline ends. Germline CDR1 SGHDT, CDR2 YYEEEE. CDR3 length equals 15 residues. DNA for the CDR3: TGTGCCAGCAGCCAGGAGGGTCTACGGGATGAAAAACTGTTTTTT. Encoded protein: CASSQEGLRDEKLFF.

The chain links TRBV6-5 to TRBJ1-5; D unclear. The V gene lost 6 bases and the J gene lost 3 bases, with 15 bases spanning the gap. Germline V gene lookup returns CDR1 MNHEY and CDR2 SVGAGI. The CDR3 loop spans 15 amino acids. The CDR3 DNA is TGTGCCAGCAGCCTTGTGAGAGGCCTCAATCAGCCCCAGCATTTT. It yields the protein CASSLVRGLNQPQHF.